Only a few counts were recorded for the clone carrying this T cell receptor (beta chain). Its specificity is not known. The data were taken from a study of blood T cells in healthy people across ages. Broader study findings: PBMCs went unsorted, and a conclusive naive versus antigen-experienced comparison was therefore prevented.

Alongside a J-beta primer mix, a sample-barcoded 5' primer served in a second PCR lasting roughly 6 to 11 cycles. Using its own MiXCR run on the 5' RACE reads, TCRdb lists one record per CDR3 protein. The data show approximately 760,000 distinct CDR3 sequences, more than 20% seen once. CDR3 length: 11 amino acids. Between the trimmed V and J ends, which lost 5 bases and 11 bases, there was a span of 11 bases. These sequences were also reported in another study, on T cells of mothers and their children. From that paper: Every mother supplied over 8 million TCR beta CDR3 reads and every child a few million.

The chain uses TRBV12-3 or TRBV12-4 and TRBJ2-3; a possible D gene is TRBD2 (6 bases). The TCR was taken from a boy aged 5-17 years in good health. The material sequenced was blood. The CDR3 DNA follows: TGTGCCAGCAGTCCGGGACTCCAGCAGTATTTT. Its protein product is CASSPGLQQYF.